The 18 T cell receptor beta chains below come from one sample, sequenced in a study of post-analysis software for immune sequencing data. Findings and limits, study-wide: The five TRBV segments detected at higher frequency in patients than in controls included TRBV5-6, TRBV5-1 and TRBV20-1.

These receptors have no identified antigens. Each TCR beta cDNA library carried unique molecular identifiers. Via MiXCR, TCRdb re-called the PCR reads, giving one row per CDR3 protein. In the table there are 750,000 to 900,000 distinct CDR3 sequences, approximately 44% of which are singletons. Source material: blood. Source of these receptors: a girl aged 5-17 years with multiple sclerosis.

The chain recombines TRBV7-9 with TRBJ1-1; a weak D match, TRBD1 (6 bases). This CDR3 comprises 15 residues. The germline V gene has CDR1 SEHNR and CDR2 FQNEAQ (reference sequence). Trimming removed 5 bases at V and 0 bases at J, with 13 bases between. The CDR3 nucleotides are TGTGCCAGCAGCGGACACCAGGGGATGAACACTGAAGCTTTCTTT. It translates to CASSGHQGMNTEAFF.

V gene TRBV10-3 combines with J gene TRBJ2-5, with TRBD1 as a possible D gene (5 bases). The CDR3 has 15 residues. Germline lookup yields CDR1 ENHRY and CDR2 SYGVKD. With 0 bases removed from V and 0 bases from J, the gap between germline ends came to 8 bases. The CDR3 spells CAISESQGNQETQYF. For the CDR3, the DNA is TGTGCCATCAGTGAGTCCCAGGGAAACCAAGAGACCCAGTACTTC.

The V call is TRBV18, the J call TRBJ2-1; 13 nucleotides match TRBD2. The junction had 8 bases not matched to a gene; V was cut back by 3 bases and J by 9 bases. The CDR3 extends over 16 amino acids. Germline V lookup: CDR1 KGHSH, CDR2 LQKENI. In DNA form, the CDR3 reads TGTGCCAGCTCACCTCCTACTAGCGGGAGGGCCATTGAGCAGTTCTTC. This codes for CASSPPTSGRAIEQFF.

The chain uses TRBV12-3 or TRBV12-4 and TRBJ1-1, with a weak D call TRBD1 (6 bases). V was cut by 5 bases and J by 8 bases, with 15 bases left in between. The CDR3 has 13 residues. The CDR3 nucleotides are TGTGCCAGCAGTATCCTGACAGGAACCGAAGCTTTCTTT. This translates into CASSILTGTEAFF.

Only a few counts were recorded for this clonotype. V is TRBV6-2 or TRBV6-3 and J is TRBJ2-7, with TRBD2 matching over 10 bases. Germline values: CDR1 MNHEY, CDR2 SVGEGT. V was pared by 2 bases and J by 7 bases, with 20 bases of the junction left unmatched. The CDR3 length is 19 residues. The CDR3 bases are TGTGCCAGCAGTTACGAAAAGGCTAGCGGGAGAATCTCCCCACTTGAGCAGTACTTC. Residues: CASSYEKASGRISPLEQYF.

This chain connects TRBV11-2 to TRBJ2-7; D may correspond to TRBD1 or TRBD2 (5 bases each). CDR3 length equals 14 residues. V was pared by 0 bases and J by 3 bases, with 9 bases between. The germline V gene encodes CDR1 SGHAT and CDR2 FQNNGV. DNA of the CDR3: TGTGCCAGCAGCTTAGAGGGACCCTACTACGAGCAGTACTTC. Translated: CASSLEGPYYEQYF.

The chain combines TRBV12-3 or TRBV12-4 with TRBJ2-4; unclear D gene. The J call could be wrong; TRBJ2-7 is a better fit for the DNA end. The CDR3 runs 12 residues. The CDR3 DNA is TGTGCCAGCAGTGTCGAGCCCTACGAGCAGTACTTC. Its protein product is CASSVEPYEQYF.

This chain joins TRBV3-1 and TRBJ2-7, with D possibly TRBD2 on 6 matching bases. With 10 bases removed from V and 2 bases from J, the gap between germline ends came to 12 bases. CDR3 size: 12 residues. CDR1 is LGHDT and CDR2 is YNNKEL in the germline V gene (reference sequence). CDR3 sequence reads: CATGLNTYEQYF. The CDR3, as DNA: TGTGCCACCGGACTAAACACCTACGAGCAGTACTTC.

In this sample, this clonotype turned up a few times. This sequence joins TRBV11-2 and TRBJ2-4; 8 bases are a match to TRBD1. CDR3 length equals 16 residues. Per the germline V gene, CDR1 is SGHAT and CDR2 is FQNNGV. V lost 0 bases and J lost 6; bases outside the gene matches: 7. CDR3 in amino acids: CASSLDVTGVGNIQYF. The CDR3 region has the DNA TGTGCCAGCAGCTTAGATGTGACAGGGGTGGGAAACATTCAGTACTTC.

There are a few counts of this clonotype. The gene calls are TRBV20-1 and TRBJ2-1; maybe TRBD2 (5 bases). Trimming removed 0 bases from V and 1 base from J, with 10 bases in between. This CDR3 has 15 amino acids. CDR1 is DFQATT and CDR2 is SNEGSKA in the germline V gene (reference sequence). The CDR3 nucleotides read TGCAGTGCTAGAGAGGCTAGCCGGTCCTACAATGAGCAGTTCTTC. It codes for CSAREASRSYNEQFF.

The chain carries TRBV6-5 and TRBJ2-1, with D tentatively TRBD2 (6 bases). From germline, CDR1 is MNHEY and CDR2 SVGAGI. This CDR3 comprises 15 residues. V shed 4 bases and J shed 8 bases, with 18 bases lying between them. DNA for the CDR3: TGTGCCAGCAGTTCCCCCCGGGCTAGCGACGATGAGCAGTTCTTC. Its protein is CASSSPRASDDEQFF.

The sample holds a few counts of this clonotype. V usage is TRBV4-1 and J usage is TRBJ1-2, with D tentatively TRBD1 (5 bases). Germline V gives CDR1 MGHRA, CDR2 YSYEKL. The CDR3 loop spans 13 amino acids. Trimming left V 4 bases short and J 6 bases short, with 12 bases between. CDR3: CASSLGTGHGYTF. CDR3 coding DNA: TGCGCCAGCAGCCTCGGAACGGGGCATGGCTACACCTTC.

The table lists this clonotype with a few counts. V usage is TRBV10-3 and J usage is TRBJ2-5, with a tentative D call TRBD1 (6 bases). The length of the CDR3 is 15 residues. V was pared by 7 bases and J by 1 base, with 16 bases between. Per germline, CDR1 ENHRY and CDR2 SYGVKD. CDR3 coding DNA: TGTGCCATCACAGGGGACCCCAACACCCAAGAGACCCAGTACTTC. The encoded protein is CAITGDPNTQETQYF.

The J gene is TRBJ2-1, the V gene TRBV2, with TRBD1 identical over 11 bases. J gave up 10 bases and V 3 bases, and 11 bases lay outside the gene matches. The CDR3 runs to 16 residues. The germline V gene encodes CDR1 SNHLY and CDR2 FYNNEI. In DNA, the CDR3 is TGTGCCAGCAGTGAGGCGGGGACAGGGGGGCCCCCAGAGCAGTTCTTC. The encoded protein is CASSEAGTGGPPEQFF.

In DNA form, the CDR3 reads TGCAGTGCTTCCCGGACACCCTACGAGCAGTACTTC. Translated, it gives CSASRTPYEQYF. V gene TRBV20-1 combines with J gene TRBJ2-7; D might be TRBD1 (5 bases). The germline V gene has CDR1 DFQATT and CDR2 SNEGSKA (reference sequence). The CDR3 loop spans 12 amino acids. V lost 5 bases and J lost 2, with 10 bases in between.

This clonotype showed up just a few times. J is TRBJ2-1 and V is TRBV9; no definite D call. The CDR3 has 14 amino acids. The V end was cut by 0 bases, the J end by 6 bases, with 10 bases between. CDR1 and CDR2 from the germline V gene are SGDLS and YYNGEE. The DNA for the CDR3 is TGTGCCAGCAGCGTAGCGGTCCAGGCCAATGAGCAGTTCTTC. The encoded protein is CASSVAVQANEQFF.

The chain is built from TRBV6-2 or TRBV6-3 and TRBJ1-2; D is perhaps TRBD1 (5 bases). The CDR3 sequence is 14 residues long. V lost 5 bases and J 4 bases, leaving 14 bases between the germline ends. Germline V gene data show CDR1 as MNHEY and CDR2 as SVGEGT. The CDR3 loop is CASSSLGESYGYTF. The CDR3 nucleotides are TGTGCCAGCAGTAGCCTGGGGGAGAGCTATGGCTACACCTTC.

J is TRBJ1-6 and V is TRBV15; weak D call: TRBD1 (5 bases). This CDR3 comprises 17 residues. V was pared by 0 bases and J by 10 bases, with 19 bases between. Germline CDR1 LNHNV, CDR2 YYDKDF (reference sequence). The CDR3 region is CATSRDPLQGSGSPLHF. In DNA form, the CDR3 reads TGTGCCACCAGCAGAGATCCCCTCCAGGGATCGGGCTCACCCCTCCACTTT. Supplemented by reference TRBV15 and TRBJ1-6, the full variable domain reads DAMVIQNPRYQVTQFGKPVTLSCSQTLNHNVMYWYQQKSSQAPKLLFHYYDKDFNNEADTPDNFQSRRPNTSFCFLDIRSPGLGDTAMYLCATSRDPLQGSGSPLHFGNGTRLTVT.